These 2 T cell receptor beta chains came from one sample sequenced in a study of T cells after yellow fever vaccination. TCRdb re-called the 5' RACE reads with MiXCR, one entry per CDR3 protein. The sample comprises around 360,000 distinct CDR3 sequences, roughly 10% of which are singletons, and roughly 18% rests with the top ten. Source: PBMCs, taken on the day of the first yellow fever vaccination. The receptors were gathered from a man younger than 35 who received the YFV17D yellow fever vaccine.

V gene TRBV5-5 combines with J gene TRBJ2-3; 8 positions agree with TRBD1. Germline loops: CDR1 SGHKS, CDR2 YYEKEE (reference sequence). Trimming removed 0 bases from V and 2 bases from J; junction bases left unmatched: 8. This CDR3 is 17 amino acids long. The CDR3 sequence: CASSLVEGQGLTDTQYF. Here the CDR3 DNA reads TGTGCCAGCAGCTTGGTGGAAGGACAGGGCCTCACAGATACGCAGTATTTT.

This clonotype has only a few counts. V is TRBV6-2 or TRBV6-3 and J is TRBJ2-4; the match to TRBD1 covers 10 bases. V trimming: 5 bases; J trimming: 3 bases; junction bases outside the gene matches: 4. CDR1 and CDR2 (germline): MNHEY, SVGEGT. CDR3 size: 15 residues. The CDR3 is CASSPTGGFKNIQYF. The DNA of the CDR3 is TGTGCCAGCAGTCCGACAGGGGGCTTCAAAAACATTCAGTACTTC.